What follows is one TCR beta chain and its context. The data stem from a study of blood T cell repertoires in COVID-19. The wider study: T cells, B-cell-depleted T cells, or PBMCs provided the cDNA or gDNA that served as material.

The authors' processing: The authors estimated nucleated cell counts from reference gene primer amplification. Only in-frame clones appear in the TCRdb table, and some are missing; sequencing was by immunoSEQ multiplex PCR. V, J and clone size are those of that table, while D and trimming were read from the DNA. Here the sample spans about 220,000 clones, more than 70% being singletons. The CDR3 is made up of 13 amino acids. Germline V gene sequence: CDR1 LNHDA, CDR2 SQIVND (reference sequence). Trimming pared 3 bases from V and 8 bases from J, leaving 11 bases between. Sample: peripheral blood. This chain joins TRBV19 and TRBJ2-1; tentatively, D is TRBD2 (6 bases). The sequence derives from a human donor in a cohort sampled during active COVID-19. The DNA for the CDR3 is TGTGCCAGTAGTATTGGACTACTCGATGAGCAGTTCTTC. This codes for CASSIGLLDEQFF.